This TCR beta chain was profiled in a study of T cell changes during pregnancy in multiple sclerosis. The CDR3 loop spans 13 amino acids. V lost 3 bases to trimming and J lost 2 bases, with 7 bases between them. Germline V gene data show CDR1 as LNHDA and CDR2 as SQIVND (reference sequence). Assay: immunoSEQ multiplex PCR; the TCRdb copy retains only in-frame clones and omits some. The sample contains 40,000 to 60,000 clones, roughly 94% of which appear only once. The starting material was CD8+ T cells from peripheral blood mononuclear cells, obtained before pregnancy. The rearrangement uses TRBV19 and TRBJ1-1; D gene unclear. The sequence came from a female donor with multiple sclerosis, enrolled in a pregnancy study. CDR3 DNA sequence: TGTGCCAGTAGTATGGCACAAAACACTGAAGCTTTCTTT. Protein: CASSMAQNTEAFF.